Only a few counts were recorded for the clone carrying this TCR beta chain. What it binds is not known. This sample stems from a study of blood T cells in healthy people across ages. The use of a sample-barcoded 5' primer and a J-beta primer mix characterized a second PCR of roughly 7 to 12 cycles. One entry per CDR3 protein results from TCRdb running MiXCR on the 5' RACE reads. This table holds some 1,000,000 distinct CDR3 sequences, roughly a quarter found once. Study-wide points: Long-lived donors had more naive CD4+ cells and higher diversity than aged donors.

Germline V lookup: CDR1 SEHNR, CDR2 FQNEAQ (reference sequence). This CDR3 is 15 amino acids long. V was trimmed by 1 base and J by 0 bases, leaving 10 bases between them. The same sample was also used in a study of T cells of mothers and their children.

The chain joins TRBV7-9 to TRBJ2-7; D not certain. The receptor was isolated from a girl aged 2 to 10 in good health. Specimen: blood. CDR3 DNA sequence: TGTGCCAGCAGCTTAGGACCGAGGAGCTCCTACGAGCAGTACTTC. Encoded protein: CASSLGPRSSYEQYF.